This T cell receptor beta chain was identified during a study of beta chain features in type 1 diabetes. Study-level information: Taken together, all samples contributed approximately 110 million examined sorted cells.

CDR3 length: 14 residues. Germline V gene data show CDR1 as SNHLY and CDR2 as FYNNEI. V shed 6 bases and J shed 7 bases, with 15 bases lying between them. Overall study findings and caveats: Within each of all four CD4+ subsets, Type 1 diabetes patients had TCRB CDR3s that were moderately but significantly shorter.

This clone was counted a few times. The antigen is not known. The entirety of the isolated RNA underwent reverse transcription, so expressed TCRB transcripts were sequenced. TCRdb's copy holds only in-frame clones and misses some; the assay was immunoSEQ multiplex PCR. The data contain 300,000 to 450,000 clones, roughly 12% of them singletons. The chain joins TRBV2 to TRBJ2-2, with a tentative D call TRBD1 (5 bases). The TCR was taken from a man between 18 and 29 years old in good health. Material: naive CD4+ T cells from blood. The CDR3 sequence: CASRPLTVGGELFF. CDR3 coding DNA: TGTGCCAGCAGGCCGTTGACAGTTGGCGGGGAGCTGTTTTTT.